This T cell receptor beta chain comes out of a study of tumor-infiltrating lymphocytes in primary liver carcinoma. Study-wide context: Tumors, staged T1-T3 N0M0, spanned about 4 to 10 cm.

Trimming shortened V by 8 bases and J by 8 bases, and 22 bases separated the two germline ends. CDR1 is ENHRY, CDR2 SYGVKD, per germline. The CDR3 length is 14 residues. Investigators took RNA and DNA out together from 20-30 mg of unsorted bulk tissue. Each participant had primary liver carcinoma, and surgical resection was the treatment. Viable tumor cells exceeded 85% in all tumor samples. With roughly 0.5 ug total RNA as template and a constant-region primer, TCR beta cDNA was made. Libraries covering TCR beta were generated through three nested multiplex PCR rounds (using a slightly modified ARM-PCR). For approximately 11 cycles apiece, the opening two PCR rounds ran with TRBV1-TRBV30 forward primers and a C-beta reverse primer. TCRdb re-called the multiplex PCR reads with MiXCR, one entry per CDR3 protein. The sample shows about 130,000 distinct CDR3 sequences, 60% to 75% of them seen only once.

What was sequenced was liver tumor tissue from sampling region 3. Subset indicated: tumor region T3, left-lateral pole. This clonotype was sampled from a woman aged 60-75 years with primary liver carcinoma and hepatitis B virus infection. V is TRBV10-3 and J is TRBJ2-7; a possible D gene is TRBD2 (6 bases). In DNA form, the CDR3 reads TGTGCCATCCGGTCGGCCAGGGACTCCCACAAGCAGTACTTC. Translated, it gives CAIRSARDSHKQYF.